This T cell receptor (beta chain) was recorded in a study of shared clonotypes between healthy human individuals. Study conclusions and caveats: Clonotypes not shared had lower generation probabilities than those common to all four donors.

The germline V gene encodes CDR1 SGHVS and CDR2 FQNEAQ. This CDR3 comprises 13 residues. The V end lost 10 bases, the J end lost 0 bases, and 13 bases lay between the germline ends. CD45RO-negative CD8 cells positively selected for CCR7 made up the naive population, which excluded terminally differentiated effector memory CD45RA+ cells. DNA at about 210 ng, tens of thousands of T cell genomes, went into sorted-subset replicate PCRs. Here immunoSEQ multiplex PCR was the method, and the copy in TCRdb shows in-frame clones only, minus some. The sample holds around 2.1 million clones, about 92% seen once. With regard to this clone: Its target is unknown.

This chain joins TRBV7-8 and TRBJ2-7, with D perhaps TRBD2 (6 bases). Specimen: naive CD8+ T cells from PBMCs. The TCR was taken from a young man in good health. Some clones in this sample may be carry-over from other donors' samples. The DNA of the CDR3 is TGTGCCACCGTGGAGGGCCTCTCCTACGAGCAGTACTTC. Residues: CATVEGLSYEQYF.